This T cell receptor beta chain was identified during a study of cytomegalovirus exposure and HLA in healthy donors. Between the trimmed V and J ends, which lost 2 bases and 6 bases, there was a span of 11 bases. This CDR3 is built from 14 residues. Germline V CDR1 and CDR2: SGHTA, FQGTGA. The study's findings and limits: In a later analysis, TCR beta V- and J-gene trimming showed a link to a missense DCLRE1C variant. Sequencing had likely introduced a cluster of highly shared sequence variants as an artifact.

The PCR ran on 60 Vbeta and 13 Jbeta primers. Libraries were prepared by immunoSEQ multiplex PCR; TCRdb keeps only in-frame clonotypes and omits some of them. The sample holds 150,000 to 200,000 clones; 81% are singletons and the top ten take over 2%. This clone was seen just once. The antigen is unknown. Sequenced: PBMCs. The receptor comes from a woman aged 25 to 39 in good health and CMV-seronegative. The chain joins TRBV7-3 to TRBJ1-5; D is ambiguous. The CDR3: CASSLGREGQPQHF. In nucleotides, the CDR3 is TGTGCCAGCAGCTTAGGCCGGGAAGGTCAGCCCCAGCATTTT. Using reference TRBV7-3 and TRBJ1-5 for the parts outside the CDR3, the full variable domain is GAGVSQTPSNKVTEKGKYVELRCDPISGHTALYWYRQSLGQGPEFLIYFQGTGAADDSGLPNDRFFAVRPEGSVSTLKIQRTERGDSAVYLCASSLGREGQPQHFGDGTRLSIL.